Below are 14 T cell receptor beta chains sequenced from a single sample in a study of cytomegalovirus exposure and HLA in healthy donors. The PCR employed 60 Vbeta primers together with 13 Jbeta primers. Sequencing was performed with immunoSEQ multiplex PCR; in TCRdb, only in-frame clones are kept and a portion is missing. This table has 120,000 to 150,000 clones, roughly 66% appearing once. Material: PBMCs. Receptors were obtained from a young woman in good health and CMV-seronegative.

Only one count was recorded for this clone. J is TRBJ1-2 and V is TRBV7-3; 12 nucleotides align to TRBD1. CDR1 and CDR2 (germline): SGHTA, FQGTGA. CDR3 length: 17 residues. Trimming removed 5 bases from V and 4 bases from J; junction bases left unmatched: 11. The CDR3 bases are TGTGCCAGCAGCCCATCGGGACAGGGGGCTGAGTCCTATGGCTACACCTTC. The encoded protein is CASSPSGQGAESYGYTF.

V is TRBV7-2 and J is TRBJ1-4; the D is unclear. The CDR3 length is 15 residues. Germline CDR1 and CDR2: SGHTA and FQGNSA. V shed 0 bases and J shed 8 bases, with 13 bases lying between them. The DNA for the CDR3 is TGTGCCAGCAGCTTAGCGAGCGGTTCCTACGAAAAACTGTTTTTT. It translates to CASSLASGSYEKLFF. Full variable domain (outside the CDR3, taken from reference TRBV7-2 and TRBJ1-4): GAGVSQSPSNKVTEKGKDVELRCDPISGHTALYWYRQSLGQGLEFLIYFQGNSAPDKSGLPSDRFSAERTGGSVSTLTIQRTQQEDSAVYLCASSLASGSYEKLFFGSGTQLSVL.

The J gene is TRBJ1-2, the V gene TRBV19; D uncertain. CDR3 length: 15 amino acids. Trimming took 2 bases from V and 2 from J, leaving 12 bases between them. The V gene's germline CDR1 is LNHDA and CDR2 SQIVND (reference sequence). The CDR3 region has the DNA TGTGCCAGTAGTATATACTTCAGGAACAACTATGGCTACACCTTC. Translation: CASSIYFRNNYGYTF.

On this clone: The junction differs from germline at one of its ends, possibly a read error. Other DNA sequences in the sample encode the same CDR3. The genes are TRBV5-1 and TRBJ1-6; D remains unclear. Germline CDR1 reads SGHRS; CDR2 reads YFSETQ. This CDR3 spans 13 amino acids. The CDR3 protein is CASSLDSGSPLHF. CDR3 nucleotide sequence: TGCGCCAGCAGCTTGGACAGTGGTTCACCCCTCCACTTC.

This clone was detected a few times. This chain joins TRBV6-4 and TRBJ2-5; D gene uncertain. The last part of the DNA fits TRBJ2-7 better; the J call may be wrong. The CDR3 has 11 amino acids. Germline lookup yields CDR1 MRHNA and CDR2 SNTAGT. CDR3 in amino acids: CASSAVSEQYF. The CDR3, as DNA: TGTGCCAGCAGTGCCGTGTCCGAGCAGTACTTC.

The chain is built from TRBV10-3 and TRBJ2-7; perhaps TRBD1 as D (5 bases). The germline V gene encodes CDR1 ENHRY and CDR2 SYGVKD. The CDR3 spans 15 residues. Trimming took off 1 base at V and 5 bases at J, with 15 bases between the two ends. For the CDR3, the DNA is TGTGCCATCAGTGAGTTAGGGGCAAAGGAAAACGAGCAGTACGTC. Its translation: CAISELGAKENEQYV.

J is TRBJ2-4 and V is TRBV5-1; D is possibly TRBD2 (5 bases). Germline CDR1 is SGHRS and CDR2 is YFSETQ. The CDR3 has 14 amino acids. V shed 4 bases and J shed 0 bases, with 8 bases lying between them. Here the CDR3 reads CASSRGLAKNIQYF. CDR3 bases: TGCGCCAGCAGCCGGGGTCTAGCCAAAAACATTCAGTACTTC.

As DNA, the CDR3 is TGTGCCAGCAGCTTAAGTATGGCCCCCCTCTCCGAGCAGTACTTC. It yields the protein CASSLSMAPLSEQYF. This chain links TRBV7-2 with TRBJ2-7; D gene uncertain. Trimming took 2 bases from V and 6 from J, leaving 17 bases between them. This CDR3 region has 15 residues. Germline assignment: CDR1 SGHTA and CDR2 FQGNSA.

The rearrangement uses TRBV7-2 and TRBJ2-3; no reliable D call. The CDR3 totals 13 residues. Germline V CDR1 and CDR2: SGHTA, FQGNSA. V lost 1 base to trimming and J lost 5 bases, with 7 bases between them. CDR3 nucleotide sequence: TGTGCCAGCAGCTTAGGTCAGGTAGATACGCAGTATTTT. Protein sequence: CASSLGQVDTQYF.

The rearrangement links TRBV2 to TRBJ1-2, with D perhaps TRBD1 (5 bases). The CDR3 sequence is 14 residues long. V was shortened by 6 bases and J by 7 bases, with 18 bases between the two germline ends. Germline lookup yields CDR1 SNHLY and CDR2 FYNNEI. CDR3 sequence (DNA): TGTGCCAGCAGCCCAGCAGCGGGGCGGGGTGGCTACACCTTC. As protein: CASSPAAGRGGYTF.

This chain connects TRBV6-6 to TRBJ2-7; 7 nucleotides match TRBD2. J gave up 4 bases and V 7 bases, and 16 bases lay outside the gene matches. The CDR3 totals 16 residues. Germline values: CDR1 MNHNY, CDR2 SVGAGI (reference sequence). DNA of the CDR3: TGTGCCAGCACGCCGGGGGGATTAAGTACCCTTTACGAGCAGTACTTC. It yields the protein CASTPGGLSTLYEQYF.

The gene calls are TRBV6-5 and TRBJ1-5; TRBD1 agrees at 8 bases. Germline CDR1 MNHEY, CDR2 SVGAGI. Losses at the gene ends were 10 bases for V and 2 bases for J; bases not matched to a gene: 10. The CDR3 loop spans 15 amino acids. The CDR3 region is CATSGTGARNQPQHF. CDR3 nucleotides: TGTGCCACCTCCGGGACAGGAGCCCGCAATCAGCCCCAGCATTTT.

V usage is TRBV29-1 and J usage is TRBJ2-2; 8 bases map to TRBD2. V lost 6 bases and J lost 4; bases outside the gene matches: 13. Germline assignment: CDR1 SQVTM and CDR2 ANQGSEA. This CDR3 contains 16 residues. CDR3 sequence: CSVGEVGGASTGELFF. The CDR3 DNA reads TGCAGCGTAGGGGAGGTCGGGGGGGCGAGCACCGGGGAGCTGTTTTTT.

The rearrangement joins TRBV19 to TRBJ1-1; 7 bases map to TRBD1. The CDR3 is 15 residues long. Germline CDR1 is LNHDA and CDR2 is SQIVND (reference sequence). J was trimmed by 0 bases and V by 4 bases; bases with no gene match: 5. The CDR3 is CASSTSGTVNTEAFF. Written as DNA, the CDR3 is TGTGCCAGTAGTACTTCCGGGACAGTGAACACTGAAGCTTTCTTT.